This passage covers 19 T cell receptor beta chains from one sample sequenced in a study of blood T cell repertoires in COVID-19. Some clones are missing from TCRdb's copy, which holds only in-frame ones; the method was immunoSEQ multiplex PCR. The repertoire has more than 200,000 clones, about nine tenths of them found once; the top ten carry more than 7%. The source material was PBMCs or T cells enriched from blood (not recorded which). These TCRs come from a man aged 25-45 years in a cohort exposed to, infected with or recovered from COVID-19 (not recorded which).

The chain uses TRBV2 and TRBJ2-4; TRBD1 matches at 8 bases. V lost 3 bases, J lost 1 base, and 5 bases stayed unmatched. The CDR3 has 16 residues. Germline-derived CDR1 and CDR2 are SNHLY and FYNNEI. CDR3 coding DNA: TGTGCCAGCAGTGACTCCAGGGGGCAGGCCAAAAACATTCAGTACTTC. This translates into CASSDSRGQAKNIQYF.

The rearrangement joins TRBV6-5 to TRBJ2-7; 7 bases line up with TRBD2. The length of the CDR3 is 15 residues. CDR1 and CDR2 (germline): MNHEY, SVGAGI. Trimming removed 6 bases from V and 9 bases from J; junction bases left unmatched: 17. The CDR3 nucleotides are TGTGCCAGCAGCGCGGCCGGGGGGTACAGCCATGGGCAGTACTTC. Its protein is CASSAAGGYSHGQYF.

The chain has TRBV3-1 (or the pseudogene TRBV3-2) and TRBJ2-7; possible D gene TRBD1, 5 bases. CDR3 length: 14 amino acids. Trimming stripped 1 base from V and 2 bases from J, with 9 bases between. Germline V CDR1 and CDR2: LGHDT, YNNKEL (reference sequence). DNA for the CDR3: TGTGCCAGCAGCCAAGTGGACAAGACCTACGAGCAGTACTTC. This encodes CASSQVDKTYEQYF.

This chain connects TRBV29-1 to TRBJ1-2; D not certain. The CDR3 length is 12 residues. The V end lost 1 base, the J end lost 7 bases, and 10 bases lay between the germline ends. CDR1 SQVTM and CDR2 ANQGSEA come from the germline V gene. In nucleotides, the CDR3 is TGCAGCGTTGAAGGGTCAGGAGGTGGCTACACCTTC. Protein sequence: CSVEGSGGGYTF.

The CDR3 DNA sequence: TGCGCCAGCAGCTTGGATCTAGAAGCTACGCAGTATTTT. Its translation is CASSLDLEATQYF. V is TRBV5-1 and J is TRBJ2-3; no reliable D call. CDR3 size: 13 residues. The V end was cut by 0 bases, the J end by 8 bases, with 10 bases between. The germline V gene encodes CDR1 SGHRS and CDR2 YFSETQ.

This clone showed up just a few times. The rearrangement joins TRBV18 to TRBJ2-7; D is perhaps TRBD1 (6 bases). CDR1 KGHSH and CDR2 LQKENI come from the germline V gene. Between the trimmed V and J ends, which lost 2 bases and 5 bases, there was a span of 16 bases. This CDR3 is built from 15 residues. CDR3: CASSPVPGDQNEQYF. The CDR3 DNA reads as TGTGCCAGCTCACCAGTCCCAGGGGACCAGAACGAGCAGTACTTC.

The chain is built from TRBV28 and TRBJ2-3, with 13 bases lining up with TRBD2. There are 15 residues in the CDR3. CDR1 is MDHEN and CDR2 is SYDVKM in the germline V gene. V shed 4 bases and J 9 bases; nucleotides not matched to a gene: 7. CDR3 protein: CASSWTSGRGATQYF. The CDR3 DNA sequence: TGTGCCAGCAGTTGGACTAGCGGGAGAGGGGCGACGCAGTATTTT.

This rearrangement joins TRBV7-2 to TRBJ2-7, with D hard to call. Germline values: CDR1 SGHTA, CDR2 FQGNSA. The germline V and J ends were trimmed by 5 bases and 0 bases, with 14 bases remaining between them. This CDR3 spans 15 amino acids. In DNA, the CDR3 is TGTGCCAGCAGCCCCTGGCGCGAGCGCTCCTACGAGCAGTACTTC. Its protein is CASSPWRERSYEQYF.

V gene TRBV27 combines with J gene TRBJ1-2; D ambiguous. The length of the CDR3 is 12 residues. Germline V CDR1 and CDR2: MNHEY, SMNVEV (reference sequence). The V end lost 4 bases, the J end lost 7 bases, and 10 bases lay between the germline ends. This CDR3 is CASSSPKSGYTF. CDR3 bases: TGTGCCAGCAGTTCCCCCAAGAGTGGCTACACCTTC.

This chain connects TRBV6-1 to TRBJ2-1, with a possible D match to TRBD1 (5 bases). Germline assignment: CDR1 MNHNS and CDR2 SASEGT. This CDR3 spans 15 amino acids. V lost 1 base, J lost 1 base, and 8 bases lay in between. This CDR3 reads CASSEEQGSYNEQFF. The CDR3 region has the DNA TGTGCCAGCAGTGAAGAGCAGGGTTCCTACAATGAGCAGTTCTTC.

The rearrangement joins TRBV29-1 to TRBJ1-1; TRBD1 might be the D (6 bases). The CDR3 sequence is 13 residues long. V lost 3 bases to trimming and J lost 5 bases, with 13 bases between them. Per germline, CDR1 SQVTM and CDR2 ANQGSEA. The CDR3 DNA reads TGCAGCGTTGAGACAGGTTTGTCTACTGAAGCTTTCTTT. It translates to CSVETGLSTEAFF.

The chain recombines TRBV11-2 with TRBJ2-7; a possible D gene is TRBD1 (5 bases). This CDR3 spans 14 amino acids. V lost 5 bases and J lost 1, with 12 bases in between. CDR1 and CDR2 from the germline V gene are SGHAT and FQNNGV. The CDR3 DNA reads TGTGCCAGCAGCCTCAGGGCGGAGTCCTACGAGCAGTACTTC. It translates to CASSLRAESYEQYF. Full variable domain (remainder filled in from reference TRBV11-2 and TRBJ2-7): EAGVAQSPRYKIIEKRQSVAFWCNPISGHATLYWYQQILGQGPKLLIQFQNNGVVDDSQLPKDRFSAERLKGVDSTLKIQPAKLEDSAVYLCASSLRAESYEQYFGPGTRLTVT.

This clone came up many times. The CDR3 loop is CASTMGGTDTQYF. DNA of the CDR3: TGTGCCAGTACCATGGGGGGGACAGATACGCAGTATTTT. The rearrangement links TRBV19 to TRBJ2-3, with 7 nucleotides matching TRBD2. Unmatched junction bases numbered 4, after V lost 7 bases and J lost 3 bases. This CDR3 has 13 amino acids. CDR1 and CDR2 from the germline V gene are LNHDA and SQIVND (reference sequence). The full variable domain, completed using reference TRBV19 and TRBJ2-3, is DGGITQSPKYLFRKEGQNVTLSCEQNLNHDAMYWYRQDPGQGLRLIYYSQIVNDFQKGDIAEGYSVSREKKESFPLTVTSAQKNPTAFYLCASTMGGTDTQYFGPGTRLTVL.

The table lists this clone with a count of one. The chain links TRBV12-3 or TRBV12-4 to TRBJ1-2; D is unresolved. Trimming took 6 bases from V and 3 from J, leaving 11 bases between them. The CDR3 loop spans 13 amino acids. DNA for the CDR3: TGTGCCAGCAGATCGACATCCTACTATGGCTACACCTTC. This translates into CASRSTSYYGYTF.

The chain has TRBV3-1 (or the pseudogene TRBV3-2) and TRBJ1-5; D is ambiguous. Germline V gene lookup returns CDR1 LGHDT and CDR2 YNNKEL (reference sequence). Trimming pared 5 bases from V and 2 bases from J, leaving 10 bases between. The CDR3 contains 14 residues. The CDR3 DNA sequence: TGTGCCAGCAGCGAGGGCCCCGGCAATCAGCCCCAGCATTTT. Translated, it gives CASSEGPGNQPQHF.

This clone appeared once. V usage is TRBV4-3 and J usage is TRBJ2-7; the D gene is possibly TRBD2 (5 bases). Trimming took off 5 bases at V and 0 bases at J, with 11 bases between the two ends. This CDR3 contains 14 residues. The germline CDR1 and CDR2 sequences are LGHNA and YSLEER. CDR3 coding DNA: TGCGCCAGCAGCTCAGGAGCGGTCTCCTACGAGCAGTACTTC. It codes for CASSSGAVSYEQYF.

The rearrangement uses TRBV2 and TRBJ1-2; no clear D gene. The ends were cut back, 5 bases at V and 2 bases at J, with 6 bases in the middle. Germline CDR1 and CDR2: SNHLY and FYNNEI. CDR3 length: 12 residues. The DNA of the CDR3 is TGTGCCAGCAGTCCTGTGAACTATGGCTACACCTTC. It codes for CASSPVNYGYTF.

This clone was picked up a small number of times. The chain combines TRBV14 with TRBJ2-2; possibly TRBD2 for D (6 bases). CDR3 length: 16 amino acids. Germline V CDR1 and CDR2: SGHDN, FVKESK. Deletions cut 1 base from V and 8 bases from J, with 17 bases between. The CDR3 protein is CASSQAPEGLSGELFF. The CDR3 nucleotides read TGTGCCAGCAGCCAAGCGCCGGAGGGCCTATCGGGGGAGCTGTTTTTT.

The chain combines TRBV6-5 with TRBJ1-2; 9 bases are a match to TRBD1. Trimming at V came to 4 bases and at J to 8 bases, leaving 8 bases not matched to a gene. The CDR3 totals 14 residues. Per the germline V gene, CDR1 is MNHEY and CDR2 is SVGAGI. CDR3 sequence: CASSWGQGVGGYTF. The CDR3 nucleotides are TGTGCCAGCAGTTGGGGACAGGGAGTGGGGGGCTACACCTTC.